Here is one T cell receptor beta chain with its context. The repertoire was sequenced with immunoSEQ multiplex PCR; TCRdb's copy has only in-frame clones and lacks some. Of about 190,000 clones listed, 80% to 85% are singletons. V lost 6 bases to trimming and J lost 0 bases, with 9 bases between them. This CDR3 comprises 15 residues. CDR1 and CDR2 (germline): MDHEN, SYDVKM. The entry originates in a study of blood T cell repertoires in COVID-19. Whole-study context: Sample material is recorded as cDNA or gDNA derived from T cells, B-cell-depleted T cells, or PBMCs.

The chain links TRBV28 to TRBJ2-6; D gene ambiguous. The sequence was collected from a human donor in a cohort sampled during active COVID-19. The sequencing sample was made of peripheral blood. Here the CDR3 DNA reads TGTGCCAGCAGGAGGCCTCTCTCTGGGGCCAACGTCCTGACTTTC. It yields the protein CASRRPLSGANVLTF.